One sample yielded the 27 T cell receptor beta chains listed below, sequenced in a study of graft-versus-host responses after intestinal transplantation. Graft material was processed, releasing intraepithelial and lamina propria lymphocytes. TCRdb keeps only in-frame clones here, not all; method: immunoSEQ multiplex PCR. The sample shows approximately 10,000 clones, roughly 90% of them seen only once. The sequenced sample was ileum tissue, obtained roughly 730 days after intestinal transplantation. All receptors derive from a human patient who received an intestinal transplant, so some T cells may come from the graft donor.

CDR3 nucleotide sequence: TGTGCCAGCAGTGCTGGGGCCAACCCCTACGAGCAGTACTTC. Protein product: CASSAGANPYEQYF. This chain links TRBV27 with TRBJ2-7; D is perhaps TRBD1 (5 bases). CDR1 and CDR2 (germline): MNHEY, SMNVEV (reference sequence). The V end lost 5 bases, the J end lost 2 bases, and 13 bases lay between the germline ends. The CDR3 totals 14 residues.

The chain is built from TRBV27 and TRBJ2-1; 7 nucleotides align to TRBD2. In germline, CDR1 is MNHEY, CDR2 SMNVEV (reference sequence). This CDR3 comprises 17 residues. V shed 7 bases and J 1 base; nucleotides not matched to a gene: 13. CDR3: CASIPRTGGKSYNEQFF. The CDR3 nucleotides are TGTGCCAGCATACCAAGGACCGGGGGGAAATCCTACAATGAGCAGTTCTTC.

This clone was seen just once. One end of the junction varies from germline; a read error may be responsible. This chain uses TRBV5-1 with TRBJ2-3; TRBD2 agrees at 10 bases. Per the germline V gene, CDR1 is SGHRS and CDR2 is YFSETQ. The CDR3 has 17 residues. The CDR3 loop reads CACSLGASGGITDTQYF. CDR3 DNA sequence: TGCGCCTGCAGCCTCGGGGCTAGCGGGGGTATCACAGATACGCAGTATTTT. Drawing the rest from reference TRBV5-1 and TRBJ2-3, the complete variable domain is KAGVTQTPRYLIKTRGQQVTLSCSPISGHRSVSWYQQTPGQGLQFLFEYFSETQRNKGNFPGRFSGRQFSNSRSEMNVSTLELGDSALYLCACSLGASGGITDTQYFGPGTRLTVL.

This chain joins TRBV5-3 and TRBJ1-2; D is ambiguous. TRBV5-3 is marked as an open reading frame, function uncertain. Between the trimmed V and J ends, which lost 8 bases and 3 bases, there was a span of 14 bases. The CDR3 has 13 residues. CDR3 region: CASSGNTYYGYTF. CDR3 DNA sequence: TGTGCCAGCAGCGGTAACACCTACTATGGCTACACCTTC.

V and J are TRBV15 and TRBJ1-2, with a possible D match to TRBD1 (6 bases). The CDR3 is 14 amino acids. Germline lookup yields CDR1 LNHNV and CDR2 YYDKDF (reference sequence). The ends were cut back, 1 base at V and 4 bases at J, with 10 bases in the middle. As DNA, the CDR3 is TGTGCCACCAGCAGAGTTGGCAGGGGCTATGGCTACACCTTC. It encodes CATSRVGRGYGYTF.

This clone was counted only a few times. J is TRBJ1-1 and V is TRBV15; D gene unclear. Trimming stripped 3 bases from V and 5 bases from J, with 7 bases between. In germline, CDR1 is LNHNV, CDR2 YYDKDF (reference sequence). This CDR3 is 12 amino acids long. Written as DNA, the CDR3 is TGTGCCACCAGCAGGGAATGGACTGAAGCTTTCTTT. The encoded protein is CATSREWTEAFF.

This sequence joins TRBV5-5 and TRBJ2-7, with a tentative D call TRBD1 (6 bases). Germline V gene sequence: CDR1 SGHKS, CDR2 YYEKEE (reference sequence). Deletions cut 4 bases from V and 4 bases from J, with 12 bases between. The length of the CDR3 is 13 residues. CDR3 DNA sequence: TGTGCCAGCAGCGTGGACAGCCAGTACGAGCAGTACTTC. Its protein product is CASSVDSQYEQYF.

This chain joins TRBV11-2 and TRBJ1-2; no clear D gene. Germline V gene data show CDR1 as SGHAT and CDR2 as FQNNGV. This CDR3 is built from 12 residues. Trimming pared 5 bases from V and 7 bases from J, leaving 11 bases between. CDR3 protein: CASSGAGVGYTF. The CDR3 nucleotides read TGTGCCAGCAGCGGCGCCGGTGTTGGCTACACCTTC.

The gene calls are TRBV7-9 and TRBJ2-7; either TRBD1 or TRBD2 may supply D (5 bases each). The CDR3 runs 14 residues. Germline V CDR1 and CDR2: SEHNR, FQNEAQ (reference sequence). Trimming cost V 7 bases and J 7 bases, with 20 bases left between them. The CDR3 DNA is TGTGCCAGCACATTTGGGGGTGGAGCTCGTGAGCAGTACTTC. Translated: CASTFGGGAREQYF. Full variable domain (rest looked up from reference TRBV7-9 and TRBJ2-7): DTGVSQNPRHKITKRGQNVTFRCDPISEHNRLYWYRQTLGQGPEFLTYFQNEAQLEKSRLLSDRFSAERPKGSFSTLEIQRTEQGDSAMYLCASTFGGGAREQYFGPGTRLTVT.

This CDR3 is CASSYGGGTYEQYF. In DNA, the CDR3 is TGTGCCAGCAGTTACGGGGGGGGGACCTACGAGCAGTACTTC. The V call is TRBV6-6, the J call TRBJ2-7; 7 nucleotides agree with TRBD2. CDR3 length equals 14 residues. From germline, CDR1 is MNHNY and CDR2 SVGAGI (reference sequence). After removal of 2 bases from V and 2 bases from J, the junction contained 3 bases not matched to a gene.

This sequence joins TRBV10-3 and TRBJ2-3; D gene ambiguous. Trimming took off 4 bases at V and 3 bases at J, with 17 bases between the two ends. CDR3 length: 16 residues. Germline loops: CDR1 ENHRY, CDR2 SYGVKD. The CDR3 DNA reads as TGTGCCATCAGTGCTGTGGTGGGATTTGAAACAGATACGCAGTATTTT. Translated, it gives CAISAVVGFETDTQYF.

The chain carries TRBV27 and TRBJ1-4; D is uncertain. Germline V CDR1 and CDR2: MNHEY, SMNVEV (reference sequence). The CDR3 runs to 15 residues. Trimming took 3 bases from V and 8 from J, leaving 16 bases between them. This CDR3 reads CASSLRTQVTEKLFF. The CDR3 DNA is TGTGCCAGCAGTTTGAGGACCCAAGTTACAGAAAAACTGTTTTTT.

This clone occurred a few times. Within the sample, other DNA sequences also encode this same CDR3. The chain is built from TRBV5-6 and TRBJ2-5; tentatively, D is TRBD1 (5 bases). This CDR3 has 14 amino acids. The V end lost 1 base, the J end lost 5 bases, and 12 bases lay between the germline ends. Germline CDR1 SGHDT, CDR2 YYEEEE. The CDR3 bases are TGTGCCAGCAGCTTGTCAAGGGGCTTGGAGACCCAGTACTTC. Encoded protein: CASSLSRGLETQYF.

The chain joins TRBV28 to TRBJ2-7; no reliable D call. CDR3 length: 14 amino acids. The ends were cut back, 6 bases at V and 5 bases at J, with 17 bases in the middle. Germline lookup yields CDR1 MDHEN and CDR2 SYDVKM. CDR3 amino acids: CASRETPSRDEQYF. CDR3 DNA sequence: TGTGCCAGCAGGGAGACACCTTCCCGGGACGAGCAGTACTTC.

This chain links TRBV5-1 with TRBJ2-5; either TRBD1 or TRBD2 may supply D (5 bases each). Germline values: CDR1 SGHRS, CDR2 YFSETQ. The CDR3 sequence is 13 residues long. Trimming left V 2 bases short and J 3 bases short, with 8 bases between. The CDR3, as DNA: TGCGCCAGCAGCTTACGAGGGGAAGAGACCCAGTACTTC. As protein: CASSLRGEETQYF.

About this clone: The junction departs from the called germline gene at one end, perhaps through a read error. Other DNA variants within this sample encode the same CDR3. The chain uses TRBV9 and TRBJ2-3, with 8 bases identical to TRBD1. The germline V gene has CDR1 SGDLS and CDR2 YYNGEE. CDR3 length: 15 amino acids. The CDR3 DNA reads TGTGCCAGCAGCTTAGGGACAGGACGCACGGATACGCAGTATTTT. Translation: CASSLGTGRTDTQYF.

The chain joins TRBV13 to TRBJ2-5; TRBD1 aligns across 11 bases. Germline V gives CDR1 PRHDT, CDR2 FYEKMQ (reference sequence). The CDR3 sequence is 16 residues long. V lost 5 bases, J lost 5 bases, and 10 bases stayed unmatched. CDR3 coding DNA: TGTGCCAGCAGCCTTCGGACAGGGGGCGAAAGGGAGACCCAGTACTTC. As protein: CASSLRTGGERETQYF.

This clone was recorded a few times. J is TRBJ1-6 and V is TRBV7-9, with D possibly TRBD1 on 5 matching bases. Trimming took 5 bases from V and 9 from J, leaving 17 bases between them. This CDR3 contains 15 residues. Per germline, CDR1 SEHNR and CDR2 FQNEAQ (reference sequence). The CDR3: CASSPSDRRASPLHF. The CDR3 DNA reads as TGTGCCAGCAGCCCCTCCGACAGAAGGGCTTCACCCCTCCACTTT.

This chain uses TRBV30 with TRBJ2-1, with D perhaps TRBD2 (5 bases). This CDR3 region has 16 residues. Germline V gene lookup returns CDR1 GTSNPN and CDR2 SVGIG (reference sequence). The V and J ends lost 4 bases and 4 bases respectively, with 20 bases between them. The CDR3 region has the DNA TGTGCCTGGAAAATTTTCGAGGGCCTCCCTTACAATGAGCAGTTCTTC. This translates into CAWKIFEGLPYNEQFF. The full variable domain, completed using reference TRBV30 and TRBJ2-1, is SQTIHQWPATLVQPVGSPLSLECTVEGTSNPNLYWYRQAAGRGLQLLFYSVGIGQISSEVPQNLSASRPQDRQFILSSKKLLLSDSGFYLCAWKIFEGLPYNEQFFGPGTRLTVL.

The count of this clone is one. The J gene is TRBJ2-7, the V gene TRBV6-5; 7 nucleotides agree with TRBD2. CDR1 is MNHEY and CDR2 is SVGAGI in the germline V gene. V shed 5 bases, J shed 3 bases, and the junction held 10 bases outside the gene matches. This CDR3 contains 15 residues. The CDR3 region is CASSSRLADYYEQYF. In DNA form, the CDR3 reads TGTGCCAGCAGTAGCCGGCTAGCGGATTACTACGAGCAGTACTTC.

This clone was detected only a few times. The rearrangement links TRBV6-1 to TRBJ2-3, with D possibly called TRBD1 or TRBD2 (5 bases each). CDR1 is MNHNS and CDR2 is SASEGT in the germline V gene. The CDR3 contains 13 residues. V lost 7 bases and J 4 bases, leaving 12 bases between the germline ends. The CDR3 coding sequence is TGTGCCAGCACCAAGGGGCGGGCAGATACGCAGTATTTT. This gives the protein CASTKGRADTQYF.

A note on this clone: The junction differs from germline at one of its ends, possibly a read error. CDR3 DNA sequence: TGTGCCAGCAGGACCCCAGGGGCGGCTTGCCTCTTC. This translates into CASRTPGAACLF. J is TRBJ2-1 and V is TRBV28; tentatively, D is TRBD1 (6 bases). The CDR3 covers 12 residues. Germline V CDR1 and CDR2: MDHEN, SYDVKM.

This clone is a singleton in its sample. This rearrangement joins TRBV6-5 to TRBJ2-3; D gene uncertain. CDR1 MNHEY and CDR2 SVGAGI come from the germline V gene. The CDR3 loop spans 14 amino acids. V dropped 9 bases and J dropped 2 bases, with 15 bases sitting between them. In DNA, the CDR3 is TGTGCCAGTCGGGCCCGCACAAACACAGATACGCAGTATTTT. The encoded protein is CASRARTNTDTQYF.

J is TRBJ2-3 and V is TRBV5-4; 9 bases agree with TRBD2. From germline, CDR1 is SGHNT and CDR2 YYREEE (reference sequence). With V trimmed by 9 bases and J by 7 bases, 12 bases remained unmatched. The CDR3 loop spans 14 amino acids. In nucleotides, the CDR3 is TGTGCCACCACAAAAGGCGGGGGGGTAAATACGCAGTATTTT. It encodes CATTKGGGVNTQYF.

The chain is built from TRBV5-4 and TRBJ1-2; 7 bases are a match to TRBD1. J lost 1 base, V lost 5 bases, and 11 bases had no gene match. CDR3 length equals 16 residues. Germline lookup yields CDR1 SGHNT and CDR2 YYREEE (reference sequence). CDR3 nucleotides: TGTGCCAGCAGTCACCGGACAGGCCTAATTAACTATGGCTACACCTTC. This gives the protein CASSHRTGLINYGYTF.

This clone was counted only a few times. At the DNA level, this CDR3 is encoded by other sequences in the same sample as well. The chain joins TRBV5-1 to TRBJ2-1, with D tentatively TRBD1 or TRBD2 (5 bases each). CDR1 and CDR2 from the germline V gene are SGHRS and YFSETQ. This CDR3 spans 14 amino acids. V lost 0 bases and J 5 bases, leaving 9 bases between the germline ends. The CDR3 DNA is TGCGCCAGCAGCTTGGAGGGACGTGACAATGAGCAGTTCTTC. Residues: CASSLEGRDNEQFF.

The V gene is TRBV7-3, the J gene TRBJ2-1; 15 positions agree with TRBD2. V dropped 3 bases and J dropped 7; count of bases not matched to a gene: 1. Germline V gives CDR1 SGHTA, CDR2 FQGTGA. The CDR3 covers 15 residues. The CDR3 DNA follows: TGTGCCAGCAGCTTTGGACTAGCGGGAGGGAATGAGCAGTTCTTC. This translates into CASSFGLAGGNEQFF.